This TCR beta chain was observed in a study of shared clonotypes between healthy human individuals. Original processing methods: Owing to the provision of junction-only sequences devoid of quality scores by immunoSEQ, filtering differed. Repertoires were generated with immunoSEQ multiplex PCR, while TCRdb's copy carries only in-frame clones and drops some. Clonal size and the V and J genes are those of that table, whereas D and trimming came from the DNA. Seen here are about 1,800,000 clones, approximately 95% observed once, and the top ten hold 0.95% to 1.5%. Selected positively for CCR7 and CD45RO-negative, naive CD8 cells excluded terminally differentiated effector memory CD45RA+ cells. Germline V CDR1 and CDR2: SQVTM, ANQGSEA. The CDR3 is 13 amino acids. V trimming: 7 bases; J trimming: 6 bases; junction bases outside the gene matches: 11.

This chain uses TRBV29-1 with TRBJ1-1; 7 nucleotides agree with TRBD1. Material: naive CD8+ T cells sorted from blood. The source of this sequence is a man between 18 and 35 years old in good health. The CDR3 loop is CSARGGDRAEAFF. The DNA for the CDR3 is TGCAGCGCCCGCGGGGGCGACAGGGCTGAAGCTTTCTTT.